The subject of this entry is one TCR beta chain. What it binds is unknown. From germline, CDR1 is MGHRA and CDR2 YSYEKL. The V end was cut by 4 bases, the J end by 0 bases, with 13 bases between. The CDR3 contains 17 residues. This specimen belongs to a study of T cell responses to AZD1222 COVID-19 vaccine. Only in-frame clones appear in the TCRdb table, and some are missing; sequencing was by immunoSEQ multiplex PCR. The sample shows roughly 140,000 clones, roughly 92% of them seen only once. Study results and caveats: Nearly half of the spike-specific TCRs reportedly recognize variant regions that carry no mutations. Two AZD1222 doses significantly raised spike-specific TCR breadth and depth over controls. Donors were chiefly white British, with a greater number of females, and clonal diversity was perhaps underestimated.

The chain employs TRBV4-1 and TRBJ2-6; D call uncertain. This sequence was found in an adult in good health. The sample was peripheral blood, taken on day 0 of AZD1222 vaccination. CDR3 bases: TGCGCCAGCAGCCCGAGAAGTCAGGCCTCTGGGGCCAACGTCCTGACTTTC. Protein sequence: CASSPRSQASGANVLTF.